The clone carrying this TCR beta chain was seen repeatedly, ten times or more. Its target is not known. PCR was performed a second time for about 7 to 11 cycles using a sample-barcoded 5' primer and a J-beta primer mix. Every cDNA molecule carried a tag from a template-switch adaptor bearing 12 random nucleotides. TCRdb reprocessed the 5' RACE reads with MiXCR, giving one entry per CDR3 protein. Here the sample spans around 1,500,000 distinct CDR3 sequences, 28% being singletons. The germline gives CDR1 KGHDR, CDR2 SFDVKD. This CDR3 spans 13 amino acids. V shed 3 bases and J shed 7 bases, with 12 bases lying between them. Researchers collected 7.5 to 10 milliliters of peripheral blood from every single donor. The sample originates from a study of blood T cells in healthy people across ages. Study-wide results and caveats: TCR beta diversity was tightly associated with the proportion of naive T cells.

The receptor comes from a woman under 40 in good health. The specimen sequenced was blood. The chain is built from TRBV24-1 and TRBJ2-7; D perhaps matches TRBD1 (6 bases). CDR3 DNA sequence: TGTGCCACCAGTGATACAGGGTATACGGAGCAGTACTTC. Its translation is CATSDTGYTEQYF.